This T cell receptor (beta chain) was documented in a study of blood T cell repertoires in COVID-19. V was clipped by 6 bases and J by 5 bases, with 20 bases between them. The CDR3 runs 16 residues. Germline CDR1 reads KGHDR; CDR2 reads SFDVKD. Data came from immunoSEQ multiplex PCR; TCRdb stores just in-frame clones and leaves some out. The repertoire holds under 550,000 clones, with roughly 90% as singletons. Seattle-derived patients entered the study during active infection and were followed longitudinally. The receptor's source is a man aged 18 to 30 with COVID-19, enrolled during active disease. J is TRBJ2-3 and V is TRBV24-1; tentative D call: TRBD1 (6 bases). The sample was peripheral blood. The CDR3 region has the DNA TGTGCCACCAGTTATATACGGGACACGACTGGAGATACGCAGTATTTT. Its protein is CATSYIRDTTGDTQYF.